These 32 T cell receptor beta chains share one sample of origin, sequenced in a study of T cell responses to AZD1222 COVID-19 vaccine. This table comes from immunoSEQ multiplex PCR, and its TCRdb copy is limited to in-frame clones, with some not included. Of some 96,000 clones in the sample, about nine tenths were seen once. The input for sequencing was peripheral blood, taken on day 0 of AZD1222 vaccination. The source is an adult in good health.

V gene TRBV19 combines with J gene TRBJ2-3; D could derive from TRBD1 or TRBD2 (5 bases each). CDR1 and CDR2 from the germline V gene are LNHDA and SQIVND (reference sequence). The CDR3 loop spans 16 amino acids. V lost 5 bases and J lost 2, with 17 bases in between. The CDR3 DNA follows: TGTGCCAGTAGTTTCGGACACGAGGGATACACAGATACGCAGTATTTT. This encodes CASSFGHEGYTDTQYF.

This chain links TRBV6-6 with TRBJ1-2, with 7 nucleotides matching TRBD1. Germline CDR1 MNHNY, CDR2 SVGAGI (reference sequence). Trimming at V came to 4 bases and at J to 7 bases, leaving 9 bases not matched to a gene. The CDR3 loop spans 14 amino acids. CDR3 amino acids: CASSSSDREGGYTF. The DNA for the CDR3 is TGTGCCAGCAGTTCCTCCGACAGGGAAGGTGGCTACACCTTC.

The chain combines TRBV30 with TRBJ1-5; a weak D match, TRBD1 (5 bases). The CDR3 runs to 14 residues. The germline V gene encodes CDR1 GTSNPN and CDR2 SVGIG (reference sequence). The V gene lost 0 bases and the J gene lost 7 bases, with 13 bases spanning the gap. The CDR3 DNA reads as TGTGCCTGGAGTGTACGGGGGTATCGCCAGCCCCAGCATTTT. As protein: CAWSVRGYRQPQHF.

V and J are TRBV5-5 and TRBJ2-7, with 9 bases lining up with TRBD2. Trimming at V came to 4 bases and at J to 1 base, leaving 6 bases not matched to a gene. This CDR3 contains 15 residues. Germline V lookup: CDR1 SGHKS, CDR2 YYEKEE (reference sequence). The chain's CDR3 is CASSGLAGPSYEQYF. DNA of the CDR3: TGTGCCAGCAGCGGCCTAGCGGGACCGTCCTACGAGCAGTACTTC.

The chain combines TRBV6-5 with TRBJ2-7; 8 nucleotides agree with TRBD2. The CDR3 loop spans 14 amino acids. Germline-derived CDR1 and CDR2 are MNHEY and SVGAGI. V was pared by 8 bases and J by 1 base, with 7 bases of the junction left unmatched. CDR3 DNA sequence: TGTGCCAGCGGGTCGCGGGGGGCGTCCTACGAGCAGTACTTC. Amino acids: CASGSRGASYEQYF.

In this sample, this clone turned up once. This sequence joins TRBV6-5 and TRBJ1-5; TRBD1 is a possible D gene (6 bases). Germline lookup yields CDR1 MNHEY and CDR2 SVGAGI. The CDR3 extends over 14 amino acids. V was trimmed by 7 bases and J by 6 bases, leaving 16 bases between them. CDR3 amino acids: CASTDRLGFQPQHF. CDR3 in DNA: TGTGCCAGCACAGACAGGTTAGGATTTCAGCCCCAGCATTTT.

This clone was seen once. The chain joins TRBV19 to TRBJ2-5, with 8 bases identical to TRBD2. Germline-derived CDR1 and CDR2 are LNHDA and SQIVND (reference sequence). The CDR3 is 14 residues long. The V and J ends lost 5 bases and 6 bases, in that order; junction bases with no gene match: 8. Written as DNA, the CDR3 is TGTGCCAGTAGTCCGGGAGGGAAGGAGAAGACCCAGTACTTC. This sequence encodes CASSPGGKEKTQYF.

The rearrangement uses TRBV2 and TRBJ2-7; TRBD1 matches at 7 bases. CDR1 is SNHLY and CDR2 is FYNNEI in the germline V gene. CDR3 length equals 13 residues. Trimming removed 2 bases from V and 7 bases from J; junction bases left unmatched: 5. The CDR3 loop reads CASSEFRGREQYF. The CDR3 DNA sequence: TGTGCCAGCAGTGAATTTAGGGGGCGAGAGCAGTACTTC. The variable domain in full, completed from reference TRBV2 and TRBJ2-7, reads EPEVTQTPSHQVTQMGQEVILRCVPISNHLYFYWYRQILGQKVEFLVSFYNNEISEKSEIFDDQFSVERPDGSNFTLKIRSTKLEDSAMYFCASSEFRGREQYFGPGTRLTVT.

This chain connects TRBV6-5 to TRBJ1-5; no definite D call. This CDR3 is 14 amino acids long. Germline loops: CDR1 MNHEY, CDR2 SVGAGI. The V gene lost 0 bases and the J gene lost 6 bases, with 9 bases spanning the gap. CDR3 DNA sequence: TGTGCCAGCAGTTACTCGTCGGTCGGTCAGCCCCAGCATTTT. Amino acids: CASSYSSVGQPQHF.

The CDR3 sequence: CASSGTDFLNTEAFF. The CDR3 nucleotides are TGTGCCAGCAGTGGGACAGACTTTTTGAACACTGAAGCTTTCTTT. The chain combines TRBV6-6 with TRBJ1-1; 7 bases match TRBD1. CDR1 and CDR2 (germline): MNHNY, SVGAGI (reference sequence). The CDR3 loop spans 15 amino acids. V lost 5 bases to trimming and J lost 0 bases; unmatched junction nucleotides: 6.

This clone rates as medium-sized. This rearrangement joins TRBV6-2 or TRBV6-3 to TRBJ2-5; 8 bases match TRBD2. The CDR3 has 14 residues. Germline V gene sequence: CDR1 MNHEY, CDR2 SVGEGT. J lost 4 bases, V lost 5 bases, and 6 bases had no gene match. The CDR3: CASSLTSETETQYF. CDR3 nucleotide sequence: TGTGCCAGCAGTCTGACTAGCGAAACAGAGACCCAGTACTTC.

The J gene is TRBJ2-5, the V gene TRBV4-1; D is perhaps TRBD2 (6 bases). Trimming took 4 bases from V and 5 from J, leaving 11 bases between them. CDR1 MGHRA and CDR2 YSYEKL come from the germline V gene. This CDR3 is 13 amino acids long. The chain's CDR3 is CASSPGVGETQYF. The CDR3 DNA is TGCGCCAGCAGCCCGGGAGTTGGGGAGACCCAGTACTTC.

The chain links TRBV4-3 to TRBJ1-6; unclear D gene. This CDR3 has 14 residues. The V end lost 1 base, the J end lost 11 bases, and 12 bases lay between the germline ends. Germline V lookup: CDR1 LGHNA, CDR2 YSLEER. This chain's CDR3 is CASSQALGFTPLHF. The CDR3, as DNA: TGCGCCAGCAGCCAAGCCTTGGGGTTTACACCCCTCCACTTT.

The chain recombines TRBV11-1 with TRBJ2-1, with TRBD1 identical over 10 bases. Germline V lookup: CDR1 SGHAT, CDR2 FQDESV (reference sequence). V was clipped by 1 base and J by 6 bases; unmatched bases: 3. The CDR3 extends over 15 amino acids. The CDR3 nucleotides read TGTGCCAGCAGCTTAGAGACAGGGGGCATCAATGAGCAGTTCTTC. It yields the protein CASSLETGGINEQFF. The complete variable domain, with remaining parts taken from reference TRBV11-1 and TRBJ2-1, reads EAEVAQSPRYKITEKSQAVAFWCDPISGHATLYWYRQILGQGPELLVQFQDESVVDDSQLPKDRFSAERLKGVDSTLKIQPAELGDSAMYLCASSLETGGINEQFFGPGTRLTVL.

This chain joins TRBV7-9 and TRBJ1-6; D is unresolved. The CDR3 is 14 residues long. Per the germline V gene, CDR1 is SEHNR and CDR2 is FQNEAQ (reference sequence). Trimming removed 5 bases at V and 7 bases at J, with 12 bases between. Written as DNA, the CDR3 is TGTGCCAGCAGCGACCCGGTTCGGAATTCACCCCTCCACTTT. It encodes CASSDPVRNSPLHF. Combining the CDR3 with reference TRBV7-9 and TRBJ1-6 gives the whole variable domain DTGVSQNPRHKITKRGQNVTFRCDPISEHNRLYWYRQTLGQGPEFLTYFQNEAQLEKSRLLSDRFSAERPKGSFSTLEIQRTEQGDSAMYLCASSDPVRNSPLHFGNGTRLTVT.

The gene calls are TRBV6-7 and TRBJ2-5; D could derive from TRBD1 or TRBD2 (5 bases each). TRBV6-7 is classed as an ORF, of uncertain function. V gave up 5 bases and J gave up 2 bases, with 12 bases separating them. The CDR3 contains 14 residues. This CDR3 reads CASSPRREQETQYF. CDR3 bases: TGTGCCAGCAGTCCCCGCAGGGAGCAAGAGACCCAGTACTTC.

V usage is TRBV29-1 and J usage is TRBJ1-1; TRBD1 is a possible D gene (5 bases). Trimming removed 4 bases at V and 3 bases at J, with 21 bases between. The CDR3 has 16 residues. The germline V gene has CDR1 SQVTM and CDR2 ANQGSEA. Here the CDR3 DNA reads TGCAGCGTTGCGGCAGGGTGGGGCATGGTGGACACTGAAGCTTTCTTT. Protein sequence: CSVAAGWGMVDTEAFF. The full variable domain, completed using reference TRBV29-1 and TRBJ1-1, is SAVISQKPSRDICQRGTSLTIQCQVDSQVTMMFWYRQQPGQSLTLIATANQGSEATYESGFVIDKFPISRPNLTFSTLTVSNMSPEDSSIYLCSVAAGWGMVDTEAFFGQGTRLTVV.

The CDR3 sequence: CASSRAQGLAVSNEQFF. CDR3 nucleotide sequence: TGCGCCAGCAGCCGGGCACAGGGACTAGCGGTTTCCAATGAGCAGTTCTTC. J is TRBJ2-1 and V is TRBV4-1; 11 positions agree with TRBD2. The germline CDR1 and CDR2 sequences are MGHRA and YSYEKL. With 4 bases clipped from V and 6 bases from J, the junction kept 11 bases outside the gene matches. The CDR3 runs 17 residues.

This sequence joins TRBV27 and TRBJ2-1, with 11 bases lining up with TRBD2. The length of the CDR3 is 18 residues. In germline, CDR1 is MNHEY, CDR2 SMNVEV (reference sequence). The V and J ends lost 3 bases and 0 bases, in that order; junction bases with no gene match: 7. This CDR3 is CASSLVGLAASSYNEQFF. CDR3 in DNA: TGTGCCAGCAGTTTGGTGGGACTAGCGGCCAGCTCCTACAATGAGCAGTTCTTC.

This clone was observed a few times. The CDR3 loop reads CASSLAQWGLNTEAFF. CDR3 in DNA: TGTGCCAGCAGCTTAGCCCAATGGGGGCTGAACACTGAAGCTTTCTTT. The chain uses TRBV11-1 and TRBJ1-1, with D possibly matching TRBD1 (6 bases). Trimming cost V 0 bases and J 0 bases, with 11 bases left between them. Germline-derived CDR1 and CDR2 are SGHAT and FQDESV (reference sequence). The CDR3 contains 16 residues.

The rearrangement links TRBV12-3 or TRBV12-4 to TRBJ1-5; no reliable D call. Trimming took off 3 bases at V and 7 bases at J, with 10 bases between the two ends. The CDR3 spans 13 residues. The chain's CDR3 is CASSFGSEQPQHF. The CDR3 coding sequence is TGTGCCAGCAGTTTCGGTTCTGAGCAGCCCCAGCATTTT.

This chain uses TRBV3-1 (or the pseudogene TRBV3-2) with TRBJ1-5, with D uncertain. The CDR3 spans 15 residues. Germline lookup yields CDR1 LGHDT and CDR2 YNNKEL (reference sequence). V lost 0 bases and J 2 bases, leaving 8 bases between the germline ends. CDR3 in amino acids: CASSQESPRNQPQHF. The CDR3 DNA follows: TGTGCCAGCAGCCAAGAATCCCCTCGCAATCAGCCCCAGCATTTT.

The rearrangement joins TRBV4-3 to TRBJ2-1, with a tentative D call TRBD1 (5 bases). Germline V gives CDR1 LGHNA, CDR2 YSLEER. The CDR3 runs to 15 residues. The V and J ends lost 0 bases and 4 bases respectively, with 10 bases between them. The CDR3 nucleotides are TGCGCCAGCAGCCAAGACCAAGGGGAATACAATGAGCAGTTCTTC. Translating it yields CASSQDQGEYNEQFF.

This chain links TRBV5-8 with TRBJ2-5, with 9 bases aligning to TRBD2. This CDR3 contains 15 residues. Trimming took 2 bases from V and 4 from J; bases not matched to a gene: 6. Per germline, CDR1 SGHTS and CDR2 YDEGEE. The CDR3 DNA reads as TGTGCCAGCAGCTTTCGGGCGACTAGCGGAGAGACCCAGTACTTC. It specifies CASSFRATSGETQYF.

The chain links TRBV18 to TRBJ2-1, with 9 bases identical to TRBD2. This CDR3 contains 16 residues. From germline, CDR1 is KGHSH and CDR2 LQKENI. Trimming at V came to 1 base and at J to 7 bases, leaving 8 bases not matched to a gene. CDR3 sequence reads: CASSPLIVAGENEQFF. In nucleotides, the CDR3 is TGTGCCAGCTCACCACTCATAGTAGCGGGAGAGAATGAGCAGTTCTTC.

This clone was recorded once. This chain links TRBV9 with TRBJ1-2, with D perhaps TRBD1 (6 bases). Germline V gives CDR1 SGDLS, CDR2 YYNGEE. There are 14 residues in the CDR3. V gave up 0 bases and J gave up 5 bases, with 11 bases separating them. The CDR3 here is CASSVGPGEYGYTF. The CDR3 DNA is TGTGCCAGCAGCGTAGGTCCAGGGGAGTATGGCTACACCTTC.

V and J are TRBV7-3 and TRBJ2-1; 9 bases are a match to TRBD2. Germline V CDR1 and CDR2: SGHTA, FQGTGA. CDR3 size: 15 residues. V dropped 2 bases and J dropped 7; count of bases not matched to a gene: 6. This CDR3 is CASSLAGGPGNEQFF. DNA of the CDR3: TGTGCCAGCAGCTTAGCGGGAGGGCCGGGGAATGAGCAGTTCTTC.

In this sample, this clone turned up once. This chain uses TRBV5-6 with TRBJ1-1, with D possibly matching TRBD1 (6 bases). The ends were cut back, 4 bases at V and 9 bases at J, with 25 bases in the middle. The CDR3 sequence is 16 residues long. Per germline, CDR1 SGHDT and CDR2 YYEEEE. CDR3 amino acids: CASSLQGQGVIPKAFF. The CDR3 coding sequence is TGTGCCAGCAGCCTACAGGGACAAGGGGTAATCCCAAAAGCTTTCTTT. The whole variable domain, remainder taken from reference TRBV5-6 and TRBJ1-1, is DAGVTQSPTHLIKTRGQQVTLRCSPKSGHDTVSWYQQALGQGPQFIFQYYEEEERQRGNFPDRFSGHQFPNYSSELNVNALLLGDSALYLCASSLQGQGVIPKAFFGQGTRLTVV.

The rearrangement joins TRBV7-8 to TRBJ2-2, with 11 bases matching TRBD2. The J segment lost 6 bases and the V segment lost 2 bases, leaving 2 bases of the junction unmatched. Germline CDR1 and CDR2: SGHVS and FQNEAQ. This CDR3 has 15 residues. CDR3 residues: CASSLTTSGAGELFF. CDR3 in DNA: TGTGCCAGCAGCTTAACGACTAGCGGGGCCGGGGAGCTGTTTTTT.

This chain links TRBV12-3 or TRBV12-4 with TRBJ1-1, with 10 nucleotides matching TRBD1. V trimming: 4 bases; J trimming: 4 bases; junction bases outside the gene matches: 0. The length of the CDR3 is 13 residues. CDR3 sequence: CASSWTGGTEAFF. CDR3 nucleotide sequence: TGTGCCAGCAGTTGGACAGGGGGCACTGAAGCTTTCTTT.

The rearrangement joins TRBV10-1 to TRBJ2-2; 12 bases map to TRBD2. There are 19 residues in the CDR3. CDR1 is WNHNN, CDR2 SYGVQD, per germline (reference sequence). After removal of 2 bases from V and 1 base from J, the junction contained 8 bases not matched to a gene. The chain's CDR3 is CASSEGLAGSRLNTGELFF. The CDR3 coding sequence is TGCGCCAGCAGTGAGGGACTAGCGGGAAGCCGACTGAACACCGGGGAGCTGTTTTTT.

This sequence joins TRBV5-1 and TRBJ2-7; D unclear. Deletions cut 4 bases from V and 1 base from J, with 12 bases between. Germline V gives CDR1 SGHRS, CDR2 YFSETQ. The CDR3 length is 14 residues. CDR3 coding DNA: TGCGCCAGCAGCCCCCGGGCTGAGTCCTACGAGCAGTACTTC. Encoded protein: CASSPRAESYEQYF.